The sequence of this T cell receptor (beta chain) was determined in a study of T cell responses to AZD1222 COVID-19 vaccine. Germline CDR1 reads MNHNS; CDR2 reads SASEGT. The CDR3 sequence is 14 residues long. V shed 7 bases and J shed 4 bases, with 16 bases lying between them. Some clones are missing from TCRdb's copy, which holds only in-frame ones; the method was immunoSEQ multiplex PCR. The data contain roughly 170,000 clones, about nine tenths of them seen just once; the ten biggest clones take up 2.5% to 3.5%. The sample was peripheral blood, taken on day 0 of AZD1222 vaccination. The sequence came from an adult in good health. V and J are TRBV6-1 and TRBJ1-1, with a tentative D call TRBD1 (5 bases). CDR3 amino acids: CASTHGGSSTEAFF. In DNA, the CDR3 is TGTGCCAGCACCCACGGGGGGAGCAGCACTGAAGCTTTCTTT.